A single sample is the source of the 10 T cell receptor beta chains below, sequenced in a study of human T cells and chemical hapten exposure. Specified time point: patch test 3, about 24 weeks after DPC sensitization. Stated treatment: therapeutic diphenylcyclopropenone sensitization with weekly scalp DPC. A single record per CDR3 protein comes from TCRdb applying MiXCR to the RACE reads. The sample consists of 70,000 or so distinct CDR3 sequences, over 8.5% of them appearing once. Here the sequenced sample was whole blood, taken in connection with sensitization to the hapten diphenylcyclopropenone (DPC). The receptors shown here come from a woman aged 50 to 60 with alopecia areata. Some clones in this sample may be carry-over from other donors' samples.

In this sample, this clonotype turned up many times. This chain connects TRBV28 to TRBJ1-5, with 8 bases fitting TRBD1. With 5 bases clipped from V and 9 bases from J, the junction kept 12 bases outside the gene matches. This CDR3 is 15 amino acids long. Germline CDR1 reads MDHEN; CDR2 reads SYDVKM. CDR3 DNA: TGTGCCAGCAGTGGGGGAGGACAGGGAGGAAGGCCCCAGCATTTT. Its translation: CASSGGGQGGRPQHF.

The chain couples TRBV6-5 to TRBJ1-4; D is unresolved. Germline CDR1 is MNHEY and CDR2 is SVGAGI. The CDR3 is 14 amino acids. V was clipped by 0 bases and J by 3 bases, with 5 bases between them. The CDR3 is CASSYSTSNEKLFF. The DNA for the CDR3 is TGTGCCAGCAGTTACTCAACGTCTAATGAAAAACTGTTTTTT.

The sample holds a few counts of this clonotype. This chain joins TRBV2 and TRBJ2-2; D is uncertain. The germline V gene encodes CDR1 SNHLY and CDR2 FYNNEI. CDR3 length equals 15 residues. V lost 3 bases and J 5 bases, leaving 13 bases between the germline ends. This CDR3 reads CASSDPGRRTGELFF. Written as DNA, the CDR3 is TGTGCCAGCAGTGACCCCGGACGCCGGACCGGGGAGCTGTTTTTT.

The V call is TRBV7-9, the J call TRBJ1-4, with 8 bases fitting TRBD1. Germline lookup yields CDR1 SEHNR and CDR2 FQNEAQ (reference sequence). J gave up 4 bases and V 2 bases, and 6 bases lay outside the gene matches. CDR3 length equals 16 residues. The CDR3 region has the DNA TGTGCCAGCAGCTTAACCCGGGACAGGTATAATGAAAAACTGTTTTTT. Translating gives CASSLTRDRYNEKLFF.

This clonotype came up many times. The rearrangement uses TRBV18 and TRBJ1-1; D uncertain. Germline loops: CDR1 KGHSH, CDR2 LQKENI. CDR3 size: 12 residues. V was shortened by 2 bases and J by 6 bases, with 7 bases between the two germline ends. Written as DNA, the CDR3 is TGTGCCAGCTCACCAGCAAGGGCTGAAGCTTTCTTT. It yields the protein CASSPARAEAFF. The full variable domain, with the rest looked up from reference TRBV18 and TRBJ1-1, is NAGVMQNPRHLVRRRGQEARLRCSPMKGHSHVYWYRQLPEEGLKFMVYLQKENIIDESGMPKERFSAEFPKEGPSILRIQQVVRGDSAAYFCASSPARAEAFFGQGTRLTVV.

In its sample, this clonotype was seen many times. Here the CDR3 DNA reads TGTGCCAGCAGCTTAGAGCGGGGTTCGACCTACGAGCAGTACTTC. The encoded protein is CASSLERGSTYEQYF. The chain couples TRBV11-2 to TRBJ2-7; tentative D call: TRBD2 (6 bases). CDR1 SGHAT and CDR2 FQNNGV come from the germline V gene. V was trimmed by 0 bases and J by 2 bases, leaving 11 bases between them. The CDR3 totals 15 residues.

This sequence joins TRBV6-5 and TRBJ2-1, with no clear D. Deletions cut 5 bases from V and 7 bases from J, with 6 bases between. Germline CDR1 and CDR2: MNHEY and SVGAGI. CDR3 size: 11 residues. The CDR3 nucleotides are TGTGCCAGCAGTAATGGGAATGAGCAGTTCTTC. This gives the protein CASSNGNEQFF.

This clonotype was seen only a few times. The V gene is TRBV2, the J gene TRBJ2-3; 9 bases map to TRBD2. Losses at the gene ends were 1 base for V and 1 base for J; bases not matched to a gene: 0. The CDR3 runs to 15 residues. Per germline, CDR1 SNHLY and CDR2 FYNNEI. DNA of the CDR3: TGTGCCAGCAGTGAAGGGACTAGCGGCACAGATACGCAGTATTTT. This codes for CASSEGTSGTDTQYF.

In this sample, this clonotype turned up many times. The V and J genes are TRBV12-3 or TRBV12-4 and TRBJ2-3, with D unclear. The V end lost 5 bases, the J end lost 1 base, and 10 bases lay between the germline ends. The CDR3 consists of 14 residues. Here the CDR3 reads CASSPRSGTDTQYF. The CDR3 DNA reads TGTGCCAGCAGTCCCCGATCCGGCACAGATACGCAGTATTTT.

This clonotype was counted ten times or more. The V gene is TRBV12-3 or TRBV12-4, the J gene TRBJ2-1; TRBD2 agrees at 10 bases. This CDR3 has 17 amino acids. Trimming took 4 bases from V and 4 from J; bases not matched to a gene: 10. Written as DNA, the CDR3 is TGTGCCAGCAGTTCGATAGCAGTAGCGGGAGGATACAATGAGCAGTTCTTC. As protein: CASSSIAVAGGYNEQFF.